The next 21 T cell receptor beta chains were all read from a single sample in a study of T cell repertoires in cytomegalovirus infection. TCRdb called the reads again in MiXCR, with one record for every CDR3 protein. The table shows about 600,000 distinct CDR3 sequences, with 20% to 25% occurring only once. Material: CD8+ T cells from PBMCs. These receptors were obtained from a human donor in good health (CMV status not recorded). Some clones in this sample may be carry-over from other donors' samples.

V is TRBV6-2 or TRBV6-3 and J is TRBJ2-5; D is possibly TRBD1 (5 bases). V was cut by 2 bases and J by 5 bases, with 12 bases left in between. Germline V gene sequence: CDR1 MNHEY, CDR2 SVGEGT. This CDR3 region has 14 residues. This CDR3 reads CASSYATATETQYF. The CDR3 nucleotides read TGTGCCAGCAGTTACGCGACAGCCACGGAGACCCAGTACTTC.

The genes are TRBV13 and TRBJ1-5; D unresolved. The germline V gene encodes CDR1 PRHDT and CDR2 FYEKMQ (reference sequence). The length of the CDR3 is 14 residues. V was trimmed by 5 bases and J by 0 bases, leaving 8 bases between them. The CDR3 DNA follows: TGTGCCAGCAGCCAATCGACTAGCAATCAGCCCCAGCATTTT. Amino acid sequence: CASSQSTSNQPQHF. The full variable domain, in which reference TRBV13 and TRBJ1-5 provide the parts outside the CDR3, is AAGVIQSPRHLIKEKRETATLKCYPIPRHDTVYWYQQGPGQDPQFLISFYEKMQSDKGSIPDRFSAQQFSDYHSELNMSSLELGDSALYFCASSQSTSNQPQHFGDGTRLSIL.

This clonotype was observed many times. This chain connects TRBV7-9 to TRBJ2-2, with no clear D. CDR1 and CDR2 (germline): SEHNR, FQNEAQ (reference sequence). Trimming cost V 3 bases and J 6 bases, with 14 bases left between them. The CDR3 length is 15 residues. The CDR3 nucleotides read TGTGCCAGCAGCTTTACCAAAGGCTGGGCCGGGGAGCTGTTTTTT. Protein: CASSFTKGWAGELFF.

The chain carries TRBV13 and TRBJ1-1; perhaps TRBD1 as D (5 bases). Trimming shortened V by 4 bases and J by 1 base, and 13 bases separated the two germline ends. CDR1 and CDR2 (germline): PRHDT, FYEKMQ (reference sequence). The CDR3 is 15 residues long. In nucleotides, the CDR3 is TGTGCCAGCAGCTCCGCCGCGACAGCGAACACTGAAGCTTTCTTT. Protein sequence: CASSSAATANTEAFF.

DNA of the CDR3: TGTGCCAGCAGCCTCGGGACTAGCAATGAGCAGTTCTTC. Its protein is CASSLGTSNEQFF. V is TRBV7-3 and J is TRBJ2-1, with 8 bases lining up with TRBD2. The germline CDR1 and CDR2 sequences are SGHTA and FQGTGA. The CDR3 runs 13 residues. V was clipped by 5 bases and J by 6 bases; unmatched bases: 3.

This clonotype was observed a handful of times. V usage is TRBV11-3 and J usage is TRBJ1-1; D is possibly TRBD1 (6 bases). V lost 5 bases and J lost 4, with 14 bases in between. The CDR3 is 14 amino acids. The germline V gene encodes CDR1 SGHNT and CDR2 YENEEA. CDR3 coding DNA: TGTGCCAGCAGCGCAAACAGGGAGGTCACTGAAGCTTTCTTT. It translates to CASSANREVTEAFF.

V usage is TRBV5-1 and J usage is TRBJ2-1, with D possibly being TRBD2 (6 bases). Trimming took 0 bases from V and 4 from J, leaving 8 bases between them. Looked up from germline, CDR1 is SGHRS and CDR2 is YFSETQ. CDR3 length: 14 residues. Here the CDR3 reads CASSLGAGYNEQFF. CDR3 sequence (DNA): TGCGCCAGCAGCTTGGGGGCGGGATACAATGAGCAGTTCTTC.

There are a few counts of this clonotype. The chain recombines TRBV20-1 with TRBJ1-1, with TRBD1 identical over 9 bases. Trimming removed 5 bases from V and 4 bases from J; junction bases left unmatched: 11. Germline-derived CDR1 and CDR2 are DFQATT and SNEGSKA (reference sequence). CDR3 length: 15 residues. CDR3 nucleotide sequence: TGCAGTGCTTACTTACCTTCGACAGGGGGCACTGAAGCTTTCTTT. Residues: CSAYLPSTGGTEAFF.

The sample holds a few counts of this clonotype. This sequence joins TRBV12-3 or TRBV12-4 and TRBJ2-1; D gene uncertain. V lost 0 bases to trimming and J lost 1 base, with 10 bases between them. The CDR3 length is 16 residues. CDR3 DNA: TGTGCCAGCAGTTTAGCAGGCTTATTGTCCTACAATGAGCAGTTCTTC. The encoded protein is CASSLAGLLSYNEQFF.

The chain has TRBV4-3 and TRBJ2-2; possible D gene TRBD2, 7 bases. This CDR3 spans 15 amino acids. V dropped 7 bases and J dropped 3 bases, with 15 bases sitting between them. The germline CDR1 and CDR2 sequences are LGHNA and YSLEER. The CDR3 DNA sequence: TGCGCCAGCAAAAAGGGGGGGATCGACACCGGGGAGCTGTTTTTT. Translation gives CASKKGGIDTGELFF.

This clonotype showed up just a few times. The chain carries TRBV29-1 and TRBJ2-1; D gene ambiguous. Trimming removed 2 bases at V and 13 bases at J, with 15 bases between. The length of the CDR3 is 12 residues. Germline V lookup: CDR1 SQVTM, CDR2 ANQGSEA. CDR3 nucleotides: TGCAGCGTTGAATCCTACCTCTCCACACAGTTCTTC. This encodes CSVESYLSTQFF.

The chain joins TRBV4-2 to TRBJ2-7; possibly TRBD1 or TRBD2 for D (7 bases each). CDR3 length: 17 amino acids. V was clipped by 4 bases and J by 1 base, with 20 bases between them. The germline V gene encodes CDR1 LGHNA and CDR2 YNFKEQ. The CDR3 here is CASSPQGGAGLSYEQYF. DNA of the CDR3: TGTGCCAGCAGCCCCCAGGGGGGAGCGGGGTTATCCTACGAGCAGTACTTC.

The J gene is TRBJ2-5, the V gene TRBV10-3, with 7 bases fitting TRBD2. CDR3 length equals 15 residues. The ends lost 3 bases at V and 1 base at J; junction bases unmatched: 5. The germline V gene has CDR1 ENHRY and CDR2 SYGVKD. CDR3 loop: CAISDPRGSQETQYF. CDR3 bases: TGTGCCATCAGTGACCCGCGGGGGAGCCAAGAGACCCAGTACTTC.

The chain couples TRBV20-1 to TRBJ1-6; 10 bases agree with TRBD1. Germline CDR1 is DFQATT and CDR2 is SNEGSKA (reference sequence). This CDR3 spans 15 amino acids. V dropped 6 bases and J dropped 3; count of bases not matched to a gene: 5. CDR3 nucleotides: TGCAGTGCCCAGGGACAGGGGTACTATAATTCACCCCTCCACTTT. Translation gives CSAQGQGYYNSPLHF.

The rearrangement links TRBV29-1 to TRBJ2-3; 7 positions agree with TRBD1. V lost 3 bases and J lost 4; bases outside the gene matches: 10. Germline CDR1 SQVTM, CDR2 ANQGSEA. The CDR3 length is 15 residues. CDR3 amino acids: CSVDPVGTDADTQYF. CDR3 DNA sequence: TGCAGCGTTGACCCCGTAGGGACAGACGCAGATACGCAGTATTTT.

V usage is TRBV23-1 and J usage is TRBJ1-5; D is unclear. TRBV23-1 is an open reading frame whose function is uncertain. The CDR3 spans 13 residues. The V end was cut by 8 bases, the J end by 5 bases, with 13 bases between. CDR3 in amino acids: CASGGNEHQPQHF. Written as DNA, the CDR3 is TGCGCCAGCGGAGGGAATGAGCATCAGCCCCAGCATTTT.

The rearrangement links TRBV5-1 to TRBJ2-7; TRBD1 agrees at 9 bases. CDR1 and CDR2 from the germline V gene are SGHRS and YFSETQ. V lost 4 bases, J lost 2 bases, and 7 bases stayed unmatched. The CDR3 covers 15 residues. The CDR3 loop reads CASSDSGTGTYEQYF. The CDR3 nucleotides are TGCGCCAGCAGCGACTCCGGGACAGGGACCTACGAGCAGTACTTC.

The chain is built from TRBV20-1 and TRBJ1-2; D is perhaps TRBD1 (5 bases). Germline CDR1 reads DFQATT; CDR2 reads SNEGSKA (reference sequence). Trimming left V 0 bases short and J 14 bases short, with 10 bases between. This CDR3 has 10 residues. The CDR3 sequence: CSAREREGTF. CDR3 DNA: TGCAGTGCTAGAGAGCGGGAGGGGACCTTC.

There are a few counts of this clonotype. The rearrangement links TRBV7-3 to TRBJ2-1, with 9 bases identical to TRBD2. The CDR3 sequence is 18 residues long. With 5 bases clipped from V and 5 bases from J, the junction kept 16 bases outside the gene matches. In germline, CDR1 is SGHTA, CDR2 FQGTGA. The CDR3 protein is CASSPLFGSGGHNNEQFF. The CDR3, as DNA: TGTGCCAGCAGCCCTCTTTTCGGGAGCGGGGGGCACAACAATGAGCAGTTCTTC. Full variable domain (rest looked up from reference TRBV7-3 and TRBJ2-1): GAGVSQTPSNKVTEKGKYVELRCDPISGHTALYWYRQSLGQGPEFLIYFQGTGAADDSGLPNDRFFAVRPEGSVSTLKIQRTERGDSAVYLCASSPLFGSGGHNNEQFFGPGTRLTVL.

In DNA form, the CDR3 reads TGTGCCACCAAGATCCTAGCGGGGGGTTACAATGAGCAGTTCTTC. Its protein product is CATKILAGGYNEQFF. V gene TRBV19 combines with J gene TRBJ2-1; the match to TRBD2 covers 11 bases. Germline values: CDR1 LNHDA, CDR2 SQIVND (reference sequence). The CDR3 is 15 residues long. V trimming: 10 bases; J trimming: 4 bases; junction bases outside the gene matches: 9.

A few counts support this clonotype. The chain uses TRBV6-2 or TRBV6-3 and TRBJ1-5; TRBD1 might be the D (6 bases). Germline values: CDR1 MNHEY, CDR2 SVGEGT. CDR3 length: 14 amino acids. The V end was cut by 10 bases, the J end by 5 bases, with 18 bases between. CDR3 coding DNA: TGTGCCATCTTTAGGGGCAGGGGAGATCAGCCCCAGCATTTT. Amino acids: CAIFRGRGDQPQHF.